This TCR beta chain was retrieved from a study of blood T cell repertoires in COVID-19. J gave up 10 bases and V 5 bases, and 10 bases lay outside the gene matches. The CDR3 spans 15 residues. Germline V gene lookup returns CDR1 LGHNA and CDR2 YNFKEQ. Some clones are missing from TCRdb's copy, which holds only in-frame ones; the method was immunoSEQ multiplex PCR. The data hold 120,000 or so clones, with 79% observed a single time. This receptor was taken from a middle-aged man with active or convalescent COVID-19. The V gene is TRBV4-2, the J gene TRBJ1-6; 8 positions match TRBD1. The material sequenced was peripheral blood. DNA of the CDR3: TGTGCCAGCAGCGTAGACAGGGGAGAAGGATCACCCCTCCACTTT. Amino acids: CASSVDRGEGSPLHF.